The 6 T cell receptor beta chains in this list originate from one sample, sequenced in a study of blood T cells in healthy people across ages. The use of a sample-barcoded 5' primer and a J-beta primer mix characterized a second PCR of about 6 to 12 cycles. One entry per CDR3 protein, called by TCRdb with MiXCR from the 5' RACE reads. Counted here are roughly 800,000 distinct CDR3 sequences, 55% to 70% occurring once; the ten biggest clones make up roughly 22%. The sample consisted of blood. The receptor set was obtained from a man aged 25-45 years in good health.

In this sample, this clonotype turned up a few times. V usage is TRBV27 and J usage is TRBJ2-7; 10 nucleotides match TRBD1. With 5 bases clipped from V and 7 bases from J, the junction kept 20 bases outside the gene matches. Germline CDR1 is MNHEY and CDR2 is SMNVEV (reference sequence). The CDR3 runs 18 residues. This CDR3 is CASSLPTGGANSAWEQYF. CDR3 in DNA: TGTGCCAGCAGTCTCCCGACAGGGGGCGCAAATTCTGCGTGGGAGCAGTACTTC.

V is TRBV7-2 and J is TRBJ2-6; D possibly corresponds to TRBD1 (5 bases). The CDR3 has 16 residues. Germline V CDR1 and CDR2: SGHTA, FQGNSA. Trimming removed 5 bases from V and 2 bases from J, with 13 bases in between. The CDR3 sequence: CASSLYTGAGANVLTF. Written as DNA, the CDR3 is TGTGCCAGCAGCCTATATACAGGTGCTGGGGCCAACGTCCTGACTTTC.

The CDR3 is CASSLRPDFLDEQYF. DNA of the CDR3: TGTGCCAGCAGTTTAAGGCCCGACTTCTTGGACGAGCAGTACTTC. V and J are TRBV12-3 or TRBV12-4 and TRBJ2-7; D gene unclear. CDR3 length: 15 residues. V lost 2 bases to trimming and J lost 5 bases, with 16 bases between them.

The chain joins TRBV4-1 to TRBJ1-5, with a weak D call TRBD1 (6 bases). Trimming took 4 bases from V and 9 from J, leaving 16 bases between them. Germline V gene sequence: CDR1 MGHRA, CDR2 YSYEKL. CDR3 length: 14 residues. CDR3 coding DNA: TGCGCCAGCAGCCCCCGCGGGGGCAGGTGGCCCCAGCATTTT. Its protein is CASSPRGGRWPQHF.

This chain connects TRBV10-2 to TRBJ2-4; D is possibly TRBD1 or TRBD2 (5 bases each). The J call may be in error: the DNA end matches TRBJ2-7 better. CDR3 size: 15 residues. Germline V gives CDR1 WSHSY, CDR2 SAAADI. CDR3 coding DNA: TGCGCCGGCGCCCTGGGACCCTACCCCTCCTACGAGCAGTACTTC. Translated: CAGALGPYPSYEQYF.

This rearrangement joins TRBV9 to TRBJ2-3, with 8 bases aligning to TRBD2. Trimming cost V 4 bases and J 6 bases; bases outside gene matches: 10. This CDR3 contains 15 residues. In germline, CDR1 is SGDLS, CDR2 YYNGEE. The CDR3, as DNA: TGTGCCAGCAGCACCCGGACTAGCAGCGCGGATACGCAGTATTTT. It codes for CASSTRTSSADTQYF. Full variable domain (outside the CDR3, taken from reference TRBV9 and TRBJ2-3): DSGVTQTPKHLITATGQRVTLRCSPRSGDLSVYWYQQSLDQGLQFLIQYYNGEERAKGNILERFSAQQFPDLHSELNLSSLELGDSALYFCASSTRTSSADTQYFGPGTRLTVL.